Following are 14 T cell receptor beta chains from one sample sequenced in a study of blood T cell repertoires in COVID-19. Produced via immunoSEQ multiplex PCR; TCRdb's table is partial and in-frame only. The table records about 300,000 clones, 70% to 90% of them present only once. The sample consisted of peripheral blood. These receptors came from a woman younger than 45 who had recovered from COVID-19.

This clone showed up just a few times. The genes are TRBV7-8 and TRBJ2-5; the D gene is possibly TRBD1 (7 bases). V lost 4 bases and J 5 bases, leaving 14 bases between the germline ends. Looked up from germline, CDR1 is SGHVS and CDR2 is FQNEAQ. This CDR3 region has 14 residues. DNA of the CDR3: TGTGCCAGCAGCTACAAACAGGGGAGGGAGACCCAGTACTTC. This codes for CASSYKQGRETQYF.

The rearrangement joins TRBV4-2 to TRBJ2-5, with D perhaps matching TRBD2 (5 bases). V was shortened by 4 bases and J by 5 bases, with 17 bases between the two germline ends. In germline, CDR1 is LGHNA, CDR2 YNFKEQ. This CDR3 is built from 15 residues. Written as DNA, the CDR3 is TGTGCCAGCAGCCTCGGTGGAGTAGCGAGGGAGACCCAGTACTTC. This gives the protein CASSLGGVARETQYF.

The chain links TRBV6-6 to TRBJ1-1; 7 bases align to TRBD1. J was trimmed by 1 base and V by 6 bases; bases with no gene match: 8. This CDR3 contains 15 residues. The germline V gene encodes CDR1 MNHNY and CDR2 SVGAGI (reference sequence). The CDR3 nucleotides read TGTGCCAGCAGGCGCTGGGACAGCCAGAACACTGAAGCTTTCTTT. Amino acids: CASRRWDSQNTEAFF.

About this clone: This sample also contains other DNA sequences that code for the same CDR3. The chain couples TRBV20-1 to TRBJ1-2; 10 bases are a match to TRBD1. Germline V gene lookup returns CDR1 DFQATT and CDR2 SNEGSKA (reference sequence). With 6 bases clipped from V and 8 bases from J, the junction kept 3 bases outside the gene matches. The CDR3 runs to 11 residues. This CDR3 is CSAGQGGGYTF. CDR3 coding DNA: TGCAGTGCCGGACAGGGGGGAGGCTACACCTTC.

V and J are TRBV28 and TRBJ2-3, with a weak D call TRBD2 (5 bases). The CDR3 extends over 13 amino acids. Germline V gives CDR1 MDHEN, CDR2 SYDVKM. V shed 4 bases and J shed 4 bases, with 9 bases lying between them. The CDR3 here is CASSSPAADTQYF. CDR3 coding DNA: TGTGCCAGCAGTTCTCCAGCGGCAGATACGCAGTATTTT.

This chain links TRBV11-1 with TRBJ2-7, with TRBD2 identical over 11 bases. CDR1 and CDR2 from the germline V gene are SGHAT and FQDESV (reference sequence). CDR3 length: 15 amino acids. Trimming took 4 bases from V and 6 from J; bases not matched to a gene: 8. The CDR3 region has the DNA TGTGCCAGCAGCTCGCTGGGGACTAGCGGAGCCGAGCAGTACTTC. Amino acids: CASSSLGTSGAEQYF.

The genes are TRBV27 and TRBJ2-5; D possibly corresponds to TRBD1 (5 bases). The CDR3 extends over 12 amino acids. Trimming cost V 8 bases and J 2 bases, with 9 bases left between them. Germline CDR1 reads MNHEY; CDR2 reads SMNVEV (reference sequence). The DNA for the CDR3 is TGTGCCAGCGGGGCCCTTCAAGAGACCCAGTACTTC. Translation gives CASGALQETQYF.

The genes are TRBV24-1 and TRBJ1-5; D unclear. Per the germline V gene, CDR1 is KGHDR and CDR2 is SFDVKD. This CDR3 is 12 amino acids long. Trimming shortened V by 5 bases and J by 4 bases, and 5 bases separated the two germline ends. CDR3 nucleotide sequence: TGTGCCACCAGTGCTACTAATCAGCCCCAGCATTTT. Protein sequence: CATSATNQPQHF.

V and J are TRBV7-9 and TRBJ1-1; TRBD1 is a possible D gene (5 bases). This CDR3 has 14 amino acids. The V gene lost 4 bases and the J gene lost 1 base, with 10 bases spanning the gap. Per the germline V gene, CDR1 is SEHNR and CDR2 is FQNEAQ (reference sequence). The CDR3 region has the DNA TGTGCCAGCAGCTCCGACAGACAGAACACTGAAGCTTTCTTT. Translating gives CASSSDRQNTEAFF.

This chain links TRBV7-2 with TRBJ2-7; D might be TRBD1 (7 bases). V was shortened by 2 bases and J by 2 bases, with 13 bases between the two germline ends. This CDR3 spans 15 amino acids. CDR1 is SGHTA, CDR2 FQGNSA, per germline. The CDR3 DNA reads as TGTGCCAGCAGCTTATGGGCAGGGGGGACCTACGAGCAGTACTTC. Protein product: CASSLWAGGTYEQYF.

CDR3 in amino acids: CASSSDRVFQPQHF. DNA for the CDR3: TGTGCCAGCAGCTCGGACAGGGTGTTTCAGCCCCAGCATTTT. The chain combines TRBV7-9 with TRBJ1-5, with TRBD1 matching 8 bases. CDR1 is SEHNR and CDR2 is FQNEAQ in the germline V gene (reference sequence). The CDR3 is made up of 14 amino acids. Unmatched junction bases numbered 5, after V lost 4 bases and J lost 6 bases.

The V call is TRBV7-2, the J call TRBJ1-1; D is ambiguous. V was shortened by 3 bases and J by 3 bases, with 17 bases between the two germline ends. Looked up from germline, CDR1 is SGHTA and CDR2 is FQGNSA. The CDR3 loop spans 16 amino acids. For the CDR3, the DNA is TGTGCCAGCAGCTTCGCCCCCGTGAGGGCGTACACTGAAGCTTTCTTT. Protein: CASSFAPVRAYTEAFF.

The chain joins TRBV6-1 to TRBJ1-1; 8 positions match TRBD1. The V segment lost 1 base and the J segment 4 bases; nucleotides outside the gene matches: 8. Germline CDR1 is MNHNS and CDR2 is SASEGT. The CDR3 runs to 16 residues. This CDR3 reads CASSEVNRGVGTEAFF. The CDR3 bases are TGTGCCAGCAGTGAAGTAAACAGGGGGGTGGGCACTGAAGCTTTCTTT.

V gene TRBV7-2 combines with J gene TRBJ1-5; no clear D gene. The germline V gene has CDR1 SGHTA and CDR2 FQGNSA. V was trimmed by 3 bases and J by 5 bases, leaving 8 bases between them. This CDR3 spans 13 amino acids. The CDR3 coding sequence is TGTGCCAGCAGCTTCCAGGAAGATCAGCCCCAGCATTTT. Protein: CASSFQEDQPQHF.